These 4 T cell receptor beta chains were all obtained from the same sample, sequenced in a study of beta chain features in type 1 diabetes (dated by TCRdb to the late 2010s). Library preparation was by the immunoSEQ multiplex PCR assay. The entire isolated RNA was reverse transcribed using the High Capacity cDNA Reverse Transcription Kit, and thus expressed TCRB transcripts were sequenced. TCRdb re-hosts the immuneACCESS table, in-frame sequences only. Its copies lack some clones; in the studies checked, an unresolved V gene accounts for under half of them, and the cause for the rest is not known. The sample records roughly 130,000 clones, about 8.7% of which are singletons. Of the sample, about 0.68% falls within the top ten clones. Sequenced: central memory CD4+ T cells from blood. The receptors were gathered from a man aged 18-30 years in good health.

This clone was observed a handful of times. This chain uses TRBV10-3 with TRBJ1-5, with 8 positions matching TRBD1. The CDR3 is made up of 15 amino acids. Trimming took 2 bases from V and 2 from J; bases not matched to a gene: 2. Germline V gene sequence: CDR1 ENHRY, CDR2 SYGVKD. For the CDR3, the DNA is TGTGCCATCAGTGAGGACAGGGGTGGCAATCAGCCCCAGCATTTT. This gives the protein CAISEDRGGNQPQHF.

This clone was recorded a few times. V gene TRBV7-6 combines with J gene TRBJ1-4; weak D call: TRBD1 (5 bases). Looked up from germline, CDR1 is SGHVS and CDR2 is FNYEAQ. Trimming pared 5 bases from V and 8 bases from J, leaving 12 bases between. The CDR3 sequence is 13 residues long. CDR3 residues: CASSPTEGEKLFF. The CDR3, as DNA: TGTGCCAGCAGCCCAACGGAGGGGGAAAAACTGTTTTTT.

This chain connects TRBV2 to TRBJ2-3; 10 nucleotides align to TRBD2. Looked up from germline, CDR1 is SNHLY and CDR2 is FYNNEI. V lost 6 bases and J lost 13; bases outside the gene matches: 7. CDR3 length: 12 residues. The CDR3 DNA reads TGTGCCAGCAGGGATAGCGGGGGGCCTGAGTATTTT. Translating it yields CASRDSGGPEYF. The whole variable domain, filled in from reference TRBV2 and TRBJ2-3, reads EPEVTQTPSHQVTQMGQEVILRCVPISNHLYFYWYRQILGQKVEFLVSFYNNEISEKSEIFDDQFSVERPDGSNFTLKIRSTKLEDSAMYFCASRDSGGPEYFGPGTRLTVL.

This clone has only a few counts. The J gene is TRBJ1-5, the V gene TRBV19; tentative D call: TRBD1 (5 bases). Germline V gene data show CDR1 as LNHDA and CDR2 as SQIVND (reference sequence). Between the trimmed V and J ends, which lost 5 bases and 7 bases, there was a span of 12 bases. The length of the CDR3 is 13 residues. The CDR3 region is CASSPQVPQPQHF. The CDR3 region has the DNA TGTGCCAGTAGTCCACAGGTACCACAGCCCCAGCATTTT.